The 15 T cell receptor beta chains below were found in one sample sequenced in a study of cytomegalovirus exposure and HLA in healthy donors. Clones were sequenced by immunoSEQ multiplex PCR, and TCRdb holds only the in-frame ones, with some missing. The repertoire holds 150,000 to 200,000 clones, with roughly 84% as singletons. Sequenced: PBMCs. The receptors derive from a young man in good health and CMV-seropositive.

The rearrangement links TRBV4-3 to TRBJ2-3; TRBD1 aligns across 9 bases. Germline values: CDR1 LGHNA, CDR2 YSLEER. This CDR3 is 14 amino acids long. Trimming removed 3 bases from V and 5 bases from J; junction bases left unmatched: 3. CDR3 coding DNA: TGCGCCAGCAGCCATGAGACAGGGGGAGATACGCAGTATTTT. It is translated as CASSHETGGDTQYF.

This clone has more than one count but fewer than ten. The chain uses TRBV29-1 and TRBJ1-1, with D tentatively TRBD1 (6 bases). V lost 3 bases and J 0 bases, leaving 11 bases between the germline ends. The CDR3 consists of 14 residues. Germline values: CDR1 SQVTM, CDR2 ANQGSEA. The DNA for the CDR3 is TGCAGCGTTGATGGGGGCCGGGTGAACACTGAAGCTTTCTTT. It encodes CSVDGGRVNTEAFF.

In its sample, this clone ranks as medium-sized. V is TRBV6-1 and J is TRBJ2-5, with TRBD2 matching 15 bases. The CDR3 is 16 amino acids. The V segment lost 2 bases and the J segment 5 bases; nucleotides outside the gene matches: 3. Per the germline V gene, CDR1 is MNHNS and CDR2 is SASEGT. The DNA for the CDR3 is TGTGCCAGCAGTGAACCAGGACTAGCGGGAGGGGAGACCCAGTACTTC. It specifies CASSEPGLAGGETQYF.

The rearrangement uses TRBV6-4 and TRBJ2-2; TRBD2 aligns across 7 bases. CDR1 and CDR2 (germline): MRHNA, SNTAGT. V was pared by 2 bases and J by 6 bases, with 3 bases of the junction left unmatched. The CDR3 contains 14 residues. The CDR3: CASSDGRAAGELFF. The CDR3 DNA is TGTGCCAGCAGTGACGGGAGGGCCGCCGGGGAGCTGTTTTTT.

The V call is TRBV4-1, the J call TRBJ2-6, with a weak D call TRBD2 (5 bases). V was cut by 1 base and J by 4 bases, with 17 bases left in between. CDR3 length equals 18 residues. CDR1 is MGHRA, CDR2 YSYEKL, per germline. CDR3 amino acids: CASSQGSFWGAGANVLTF. In DNA, the CDR3 is TGCGCCAGCAGCCAAGGTTCGTTTTGGGGAGCGGGGGCCAACGTCCTGACTTTC.

This clone appeared once. V and J are TRBV15 and TRBJ1-5, with TRBD1 as a possible D gene (6 bases). Germline loops: CDR1 LNHNV, CDR2 YYDKDF (reference sequence). Trimming left V 3 bases short and J 6 bases short, with 9 bases between. The CDR3 spans 13 residues. The CDR3 is CATSRGGRQPQHF. The CDR3 coding sequence is TGTGCCACCAGCAGGGGGGGGCGTCAGCCCCAGCATTTT.

The CDR3 DNA sequence: TGCGCCAGCAGCCCCTGGACAGGGGGGGAGACCCAGTACTTC. Protein sequence: CASSPWTGGETQYF. The J gene is TRBJ2-5, the V gene TRBV5-1; 10 bases agree with TRBD1. V trimming: 4 bases; J trimming: 5 bases; junction bases outside the gene matches: 5. Germline V gene lookup returns CDR1 SGHRS and CDR2 YFSETQ. This CDR3 is 14 amino acids long.

The rearrangement uses TRBV6-1 and TRBJ1-1; TRBD1 matches at 10 bases. J was trimmed by 4 bases and V by 5 bases; bases with no gene match: 4. This CDR3 is 14 amino acids long. Germline V CDR1 and CDR2: MNHNS, SASEGT. The CDR3 coding sequence is TGTGCCAGCAGTCGGGACAGGGGTAGCACTGAAGCTTTCTTT. The encoded protein is CASSRDRGSTEAFF.

This chain connects TRBV4-2 to TRBJ2-3; 9 nucleotides match TRBD2. Germline loops: CDR1 LGHNA, CDR2 YNFKEQ. The length of the CDR3 is 16 residues. J lost 4 bases, V lost 0 bases, and 5 bases had no gene match. The CDR3 nucleotides are TGTGCCAGCAGCCAAGATGCGCAGCGGGAGGCAGATACGCAGTATTTT. It encodes CASSQDAQREADTQYF.

This chain joins TRBV4-1 and TRBJ2-7; 8 bases are a match to TRBD1. Trimming took 3 bases from V and 7 from J; bases not matched to a gene: 11. CDR3 length: 15 amino acids. Germline assignment: CDR1 MGHRA and CDR2 YSYEKL. The chain's CDR3 is CASSQRAGGAEEQYF. The CDR3 DNA is TGCGCCAGCAGCCAGCGCGCAGGGGGCGCGGAAGAGCAGTACTTC.

The chain is built from TRBV29-1 and TRBJ2-5, with 7 bases matching TRBD2. The CDR3 runs to 17 residues. CDR1 and CDR2 (germline): SQVTM, ANQGSEA. V lost 4 bases, J lost 4 bases, and 18 bases stayed unmatched. CDR3 nucleotide sequence: TGCAGCGTTGGGCGAGGGGAGGGAGGGCCTAAGGGAGAGACCCAGTACTTC. Amino acid sequence: CSVGRGEGGPKGETQYF. Full variable domain (remainder filled in from reference TRBV29-1 and TRBJ2-5): SAVISQKPSRDICQRGTSLTIQCQVDSQVTMMFWYRQQPGQSLTLIATANQGSEATYESGFVIDKFPISRPNLTFSTLTVSNMSPEDSSIYLCSVGRGEGGPKGETQYFGPGTRLLVL.

V and J are TRBV2 and TRBJ1-4; a weak D match, TRBD1 (5 bases). The CDR3 totals 17 residues. V lost 3 bases, J lost 0 bases, and 14 bases lay in between. Germline CDR1 reads SNHLY; CDR2 reads FYNNEI. CDR3 protein: CASSDQVRQTTNEKLFF. The CDR3 DNA reads as TGTGCCAGCAGTGATCAAGTAAGACAGACAACTAATGAAAAACTGTTTTTT.

The chain employs TRBV6-1 and TRBJ2-2, with D possibly matching TRBD2 (6 bases). CDR3 length: 14 amino acids. CDR1 MNHNS and CDR2 SASEGT come from the germline V gene. Trimming shortened V by 7 bases and J by 6 bases, and 15 bases separated the two germline ends. In DNA form, the CDR3 reads TGTGCCAGCACCCCCGGGGGAGGCGCCGGGGAGCTGTTTTTT. Translation gives CASTPGGGAGELFF.

The rearrangement joins TRBV4-2 to TRBJ2-3, with D maybe TRBD1 (5 bases). V gave up 1 base and J gave up 0 bases, with 11 bases separating them. The CDR3 consists of 16 residues. CDR1 LGHNA and CDR2 YNFKEQ come from the germline V gene. CDR3 sequence (DNA): TGTGCCAGCAGCCAAGTGGGGCAGGGTAGCACAGATACGCAGTATTTT. The encoded protein is CASSQVGQGSTDTQYF.

CDR3 DNA sequence: TGTGCCAGCAGCGCTAGCGGGACTAGCACAGATACGCAGTATTTT. Translated, it gives CASSASGTSTDTQYF. This chain joins TRBV2 and TRBJ2-3; 9 bases agree with TRBD2. With 6 bases clipped from V and 0 bases from J, the junction kept 4 bases outside the gene matches. Per germline, CDR1 SNHLY and CDR2 FYNNEI. The CDR3 has 15 residues.